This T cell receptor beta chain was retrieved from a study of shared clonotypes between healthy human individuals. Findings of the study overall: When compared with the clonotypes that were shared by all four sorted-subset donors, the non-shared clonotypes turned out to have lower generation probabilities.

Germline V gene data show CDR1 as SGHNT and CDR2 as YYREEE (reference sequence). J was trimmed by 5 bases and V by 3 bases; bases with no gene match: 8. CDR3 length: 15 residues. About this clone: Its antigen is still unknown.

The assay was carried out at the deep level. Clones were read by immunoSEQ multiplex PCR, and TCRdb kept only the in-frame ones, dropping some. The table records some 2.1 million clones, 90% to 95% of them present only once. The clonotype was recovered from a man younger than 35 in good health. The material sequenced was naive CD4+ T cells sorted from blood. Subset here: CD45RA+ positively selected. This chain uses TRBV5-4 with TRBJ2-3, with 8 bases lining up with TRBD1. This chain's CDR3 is CASSSRTGSGDTQYF. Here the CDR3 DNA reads TGTGCCAGCAGCTCTCGGACAGGGAGCGGAGATACGCAGTATTTT.